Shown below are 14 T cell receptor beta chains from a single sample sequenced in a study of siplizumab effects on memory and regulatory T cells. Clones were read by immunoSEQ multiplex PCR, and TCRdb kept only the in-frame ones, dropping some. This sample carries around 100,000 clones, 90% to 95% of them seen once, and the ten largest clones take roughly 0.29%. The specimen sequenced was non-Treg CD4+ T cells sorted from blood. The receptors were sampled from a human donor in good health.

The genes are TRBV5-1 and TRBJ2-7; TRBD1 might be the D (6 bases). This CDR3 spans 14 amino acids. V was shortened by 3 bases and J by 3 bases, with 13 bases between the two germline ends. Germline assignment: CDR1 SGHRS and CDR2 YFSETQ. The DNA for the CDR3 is TGCGCCAGCAGCTCCACCCCAGGGGACTACGAGCAGTACTTC. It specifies CASSSTPGDYEQYF.

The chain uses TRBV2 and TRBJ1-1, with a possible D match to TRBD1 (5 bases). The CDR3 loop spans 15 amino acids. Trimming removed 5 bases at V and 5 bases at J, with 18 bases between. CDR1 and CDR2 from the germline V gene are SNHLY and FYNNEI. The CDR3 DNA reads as TGTGCCAGCAGTCACCGGGCAGGGATCAAAACTGAAGCTTTCTTT. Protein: CASSHRAGIKTEAFF.

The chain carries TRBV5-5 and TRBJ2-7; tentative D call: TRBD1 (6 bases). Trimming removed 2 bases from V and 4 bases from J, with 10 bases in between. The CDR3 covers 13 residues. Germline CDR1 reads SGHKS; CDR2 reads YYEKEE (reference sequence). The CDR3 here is CASSFNRVYEQYF. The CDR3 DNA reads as TGTGCCAGCAGCTTTAACAGGGTGTACGAGCAGTACTTC. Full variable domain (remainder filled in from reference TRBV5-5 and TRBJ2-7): DAGVTQSPTHLIKTRGQQVTLRCSPISGHKSVSWYQQVLGQGPQFIFQYYEKEERGRGNFPDRFSARQFPNYSSELNVNALLLGDSALYLCASSFNRVYEQYFGPGTRLTVT.

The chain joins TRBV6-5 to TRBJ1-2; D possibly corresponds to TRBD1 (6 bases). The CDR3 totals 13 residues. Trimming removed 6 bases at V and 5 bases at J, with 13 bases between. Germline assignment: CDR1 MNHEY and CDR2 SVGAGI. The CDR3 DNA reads TGTGCCAGCAGGCTAACAGGGAAGTATGGCTACACCTTC. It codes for CASRLTGKYGYTF.

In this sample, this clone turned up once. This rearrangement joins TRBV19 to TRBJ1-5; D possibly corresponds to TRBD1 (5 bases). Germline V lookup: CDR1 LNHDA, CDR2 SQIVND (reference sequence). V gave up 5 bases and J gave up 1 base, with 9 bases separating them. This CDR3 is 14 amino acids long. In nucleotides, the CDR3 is TGTGCCAGTAGTCTGACAGACAGCAATCAGCCCCAGCATTTT. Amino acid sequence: CASSLTDSNQPQHF.

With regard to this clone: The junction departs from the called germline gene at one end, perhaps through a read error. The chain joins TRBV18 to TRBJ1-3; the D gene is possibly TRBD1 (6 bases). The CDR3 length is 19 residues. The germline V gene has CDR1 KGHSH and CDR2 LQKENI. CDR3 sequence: CASSPRLLTGTRRSNTIYF. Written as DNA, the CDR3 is TGTGCCAGCTCCCCACGGCTACTTACAGGGACCCGGCGGAGTAACACCATATATTTT.

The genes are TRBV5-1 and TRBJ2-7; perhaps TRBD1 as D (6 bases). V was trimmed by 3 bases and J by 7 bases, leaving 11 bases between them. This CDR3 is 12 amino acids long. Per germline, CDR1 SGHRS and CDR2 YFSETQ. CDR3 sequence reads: CASSSDRVEQYF. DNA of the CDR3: TGCGCCAGCAGCTCGGACAGAGTTGAGCAGTACTTC.

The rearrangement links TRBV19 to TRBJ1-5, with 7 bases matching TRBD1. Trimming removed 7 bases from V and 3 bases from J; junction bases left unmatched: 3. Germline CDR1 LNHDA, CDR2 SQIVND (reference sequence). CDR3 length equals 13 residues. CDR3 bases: TGTGCCAGTACCGGACAGGTCAATCAGCCCCAGCATTTT. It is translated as CASTGQVNQPQHF.

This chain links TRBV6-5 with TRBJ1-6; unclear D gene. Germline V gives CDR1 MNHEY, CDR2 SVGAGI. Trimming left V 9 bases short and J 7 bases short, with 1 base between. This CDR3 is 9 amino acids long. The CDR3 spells CARNSPLHF. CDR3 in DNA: TGTGCCAGGAATTCACCCCTCCACTTT.

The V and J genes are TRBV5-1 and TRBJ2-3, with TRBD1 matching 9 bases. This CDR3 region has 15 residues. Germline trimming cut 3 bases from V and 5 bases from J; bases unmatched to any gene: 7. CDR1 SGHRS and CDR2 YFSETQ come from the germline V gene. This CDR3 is CASSWDRDYGDTQYF. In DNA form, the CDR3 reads TGCGCCAGCAGCTGGGACAGGGATTATGGAGATACGCAGTATTTT.

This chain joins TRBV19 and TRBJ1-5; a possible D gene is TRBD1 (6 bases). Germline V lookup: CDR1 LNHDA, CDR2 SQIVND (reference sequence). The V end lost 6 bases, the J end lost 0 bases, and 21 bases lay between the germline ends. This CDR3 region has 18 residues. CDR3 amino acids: CASSHRRSRGNSNQPQHF. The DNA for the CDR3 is TGTGCCAGTAGCCATAGGAGGAGCAGGGGCAATAGCAATCAGCCCCAGCATTTT.

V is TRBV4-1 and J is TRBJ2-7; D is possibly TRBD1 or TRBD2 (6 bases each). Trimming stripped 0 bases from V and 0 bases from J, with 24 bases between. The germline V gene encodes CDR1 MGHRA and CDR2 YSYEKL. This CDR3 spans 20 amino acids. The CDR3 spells CASSQDAGHGKYRSSYEQYF. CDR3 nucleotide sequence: TGCGCCAGCAGCCAAGATGCGGGACACGGGAAATATAGGAGCTCCTACGAGCAGTACTTC.

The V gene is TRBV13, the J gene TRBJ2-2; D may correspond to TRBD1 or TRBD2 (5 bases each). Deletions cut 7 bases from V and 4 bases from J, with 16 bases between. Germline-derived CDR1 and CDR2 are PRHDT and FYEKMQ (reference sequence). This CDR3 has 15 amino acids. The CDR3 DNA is TGTGCCAGCACAAGGGACGGACTGACCACCGGGGAGCTGTTTTTT. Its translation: CASTRDGLTTGELFF.

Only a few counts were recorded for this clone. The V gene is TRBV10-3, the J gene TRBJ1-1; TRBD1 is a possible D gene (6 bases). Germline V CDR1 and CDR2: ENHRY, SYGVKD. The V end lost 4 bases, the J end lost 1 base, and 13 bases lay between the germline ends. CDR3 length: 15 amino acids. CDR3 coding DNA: TGTGCCATCAGTGTCAACAGGGATGCGAACACTGAAGCTTTCTTT. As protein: CAISVNRDANTEAFF.